Listed here are 10 T cell receptor beta chains from one sample, sequenced in a study of cytotoxic CD8 clonotypes in ibrutinib-treated CLL (dated by TCRdb to the early 2020s). The sample's time point label, in plain terms: roughly 25 months on ibrutinib. Libraries were constructed by the immunoSEQ multiplex PCR assay. The table comes from immuneACCESS by way of TCRdb, which keeps in-frame sequences with V and J called. Part of the clones is missing from these tables; in studies checked, under half for an unresolved V gene and the rest for unknown reasons. The sample profile shows 190,000 or so clones; 72% of them were found once. Over 10% of the sample lies in the top ten. The source was PBMCs, collected after 24 months of ibrutinib treatment. The receptors come from a human donor with chronic lymphocytic leukemia.

The rearrangement links TRBV2 to TRBJ2-3, with D possibly called TRBD1 or TRBD2 (5 bases each). The CDR3 length is 13 residues. Trimming cost V 7 bases and J 4 bases, with 12 bases left between them. Germline CDR1 is SNHLY and CDR2 is FYNNEI. The CDR3 DNA reads TGTGCCAGCAAAGGGACGCCCCCAGATACGCAGTATTTT. Its translation is CASKGTPPDTQYF.

In its sample, this clone was seen once. This chain connects TRBV30 to TRBJ2-1; D ambiguous. Trimming removed 0 bases at V and 10 bases at J, with 10 bases between. Germline values: CDR1 GTSNPN, CDR2 SVGIG (reference sequence). The CDR3 covers 12 residues. The CDR3 DNA is TGTGCCTGGAGTGTCGTGAGTGGAGAGCAGTTCTTC. This translates into CAWSVVSGEQFF.

The rearrangement links TRBV4-1 to TRBJ2-3; D is ambiguous. From germline, CDR1 is MGHRA and CDR2 YSYEKL. This CDR3 is 15 amino acids long. The V end was cut by 2 bases, the J end by 3 bases, with 12 bases between. In nucleotides, the CDR3 is TGCGCCAGCAGCCAACTATGGGATTCAACAGATACGCAGTATTTT. Translating it yields CASSQLWDSTDTQYF.

The chain employs TRBV30 and TRBJ1-2; D is perhaps TRBD1 (5 bases). Per the germline V gene, CDR1 is GTSNPN and CDR2 is SVGIG (reference sequence). V gave up 2 bases and J gave up 1 base, with 11 bases separating them. There are 14 residues in the CDR3. CDR3 amino acids: CAWSSTGFNYGYTF. DNA for the CDR3: TGTGCCTGGAGTAGCACAGGATTTAACTATGGCTACACCTTC.

This chain joins TRBV30 and TRBJ1-2, with no clear D. Germline CDR1 is GTSNPN and CDR2 is SVGIG (reference sequence). Trimming cost V 1 base and J 1 base, with 13 bases left between them. The CDR3 extends over 15 amino acids. In nucleotides, the CDR3 is TGTGCCTGGAGTGACTTCTTGAGTTTTAACTATGGCTACACCTTC. Translated: CAWSDFLSFNYGYTF.

The J gene is TRBJ2-7, the V gene TRBV6-5; 13 nucleotides agree with TRBD2. CDR3 length: 15 amino acids. Germline loops: CDR1 MNHEY, CDR2 SVGAGI. J lost 2 bases, V lost 6 bases, and 4 bases had no gene match. The CDR3 sequence: CASRLTSGRTYEQYF. Written as DNA, the CDR3 is TGTGCCAGCAGATTGACTAGCGGGAGGACCTACGAGCAGTACTTC.

Note on this clone: The junction and the germline gene differ at one end; a read error may be behind it. This rearrangement joins TRBV7-2 to TRBJ2-7, with TRBD1 matching over 9 bases. This CDR3 has 14 residues. CDR1 SGHTA and CDR2 FQGNSA come from the germline V gene. In DNA form, the CDR3 reads TGTGCCAGCTCCTGGGACAGGGTTTCCTCCGAGCAGTACTTC. Translating gives CASSWDRVSSEQYF.

V is TRBV6-5 and J is TRBJ2-1; D unclear. In germline, CDR1 is MNHEY, CDR2 SVGAGI. Trimming left V 1 base short and J 8 bases short, with 12 bases between. This CDR3 spans 14 amino acids. CDR3 coding DNA: TGTGCCAGCAGTTACTATACCGAGAGCGATGAGCAGTTCTTC. Its protein is CASSYYTESDEQFF.

The sample holds one count of this clone. V and J are TRBV18 and TRBJ1-1; D remains unclear. Germline V gives CDR1 KGHSH, CDR2 LQKENI. CDR3 length equals 15 residues. Between the trimmed V and J ends, which lost 6 bases and 3 bases, there was a span of 17 bases. The CDR3 DNA sequence: TGTGCCAGCTCCGTCCGTGGGCTTGGGGACACTGAAGCTTTCTTT. Translating it yields CASSVRGLGDTEAFF.

This clone was seen once. V gene TRBV28 combines with J gene TRBJ2-7; tentatively, D is TRBD1 (7 bases). The length of the CDR3 is 15 residues. Trimming stripped 3 bases from V and 4 bases from J, with 16 bases between. The germline V gene has CDR1 MDHEN and CDR2 SYDVKM. CDR3 nucleotide sequence: TGTGCCAGCAGTTTTGGCGGGACAGCCACATACGAGCAGTACTTC. It is translated as CASSFGGTATYEQYF.